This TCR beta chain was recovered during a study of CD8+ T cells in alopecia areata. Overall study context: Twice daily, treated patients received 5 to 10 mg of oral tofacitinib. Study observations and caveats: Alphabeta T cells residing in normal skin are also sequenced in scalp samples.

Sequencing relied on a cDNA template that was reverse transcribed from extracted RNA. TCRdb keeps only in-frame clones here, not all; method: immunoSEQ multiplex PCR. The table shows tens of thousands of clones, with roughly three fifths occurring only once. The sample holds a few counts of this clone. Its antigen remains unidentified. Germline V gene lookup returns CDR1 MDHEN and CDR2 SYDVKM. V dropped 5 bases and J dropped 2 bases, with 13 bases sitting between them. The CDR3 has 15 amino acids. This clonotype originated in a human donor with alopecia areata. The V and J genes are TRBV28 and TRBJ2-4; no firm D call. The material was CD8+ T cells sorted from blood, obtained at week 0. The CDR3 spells CASSPRGVPKNIQYF. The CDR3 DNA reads TGTGCCAGCAGTCCTCGTGGGGTACCCAAAAACATTCAGTACTTC.